The following is a T cell receptor beta chain sequence with its context. The antigen it binds to is not known. No quality values exist for individual bases; no much larger clone is one base distant. This specimen belongs to a study of control samples from healthy donors and cancer patients (dated by TCRdb to the early 2020s). To prepare the library, the immunoSEQ multiplex PCR assay was applied. As stored in TCRdb, this immuneACCESS dataset retains in-frame rearrangements with V and J assigned. A fraction of the clones does not appear; measured against another copy, unresolved V genes explain less than half of the discrepancy, and the remainder lacks a known reason. Here the sample has 120,000 to 150,000 clones; 94% occur a single time. About an eighth of the sample is held by the ten biggest clonotypes. The receptor was isolated from a middle-aged man in good health. The sample consisted of blood.

CDR3 loop: CASSRTIQGTGNTIYF. The nucleotide sequence reads as follows: TGCGCCAGCAGCCGGACGATACAGGGGACTGGAAACACCATATATTTT. The chain joins TRBV5-1 to TRBJ1-3, and 7 junction bases match TRBD1. According to the germline V gene, CDR1 reads SGHRS and CDR2 reads YFSETQ. There are 16 amino acids in the CDR3, from cysteine to phenylalanine inclusive. CDR3 DNA only is kept here, 48 bases in frame from base 1. The V end gives up 4 bases and the J end 2 bases, leaving 9 bases in the junction not matched to a gene.